This TCR beta chain is from a study of metastatic and nonmetastatic thyroid tumors (dated by TCRdb to the early 2020s). Background for the entire study: Repertoires from peripheral blood and from tumor or nodule tissue samples of malignant and benign thyroid patients were compared.

Overall results and qualifications from the work: TCR beta diversity was reported as significantly higher in malignant tumors than in benign nodules, in both blood and tumor samples.

The library was produced with PCR. Sequencer: Illumina HiSeq 4000. High-throughput sequencing was used to profile the TCR beta-chain CDR3 region of each patient. Per the original workflow: The researchers built a classifier to tell apart papillary thyroid cancer patients with distant metastasis, based on CDR3 differences among clinicopathological groups. The Shannon index was used to assess repertoire diversity, and the Morisita-Horn index was used to assess tumor-blood repertoire similarity. The public reads were run again by TCRdb, first through fastp at Q25 and then through MiXCR, and only productive beta chains were kept. The authors' filters were not applied to this entry. In this sample the table shows approximately 16,000 clones, under 40% of which occur a single time. The ten biggest clones cover 9.5% to 15% of the sample. None of the patients had been given any treatment before thyroid surgery. Patient clinical samples collected from the early 2010s to the late 2010s were retrospectively analysed using T-cell receptor beta sequencing.

This clone was detected a few times. The antigen this receptor binds is unknown. Per-base qualities were not stored, and no clone one base away is much larger. The receptor was derived from a male donor with papillary thyroid cancer or a benign thyroid nodule (not recorded which). Some clones in this sample may be carry-over from other donors' samples. Material: tumor tissue.

The DNA is as follows: TGTGCCAGCAGCGCCTTTGGACCTTGGGGCTACACCTTC. This gives the protein CASSAFGPWGYTF. The V gene is TRBV27 and the J gene is TRBJ1-2; confidence is insufficient to name the D gene. From the cysteine up to the phenylalanine, the CDR3 has a length of 13 residues. Left in the record is the CDR3 DNA by itself, 39 bases read in frame from the first base. Trimming removed 6 bases from V and 8 bases from J, leaving 16 bases between the germline ends. Per the germline V gene (reference sequence), MNHEY is the CDR1 and SMNVEV is the CDR2.